This T cell receptor (beta chain) was identified during a study of control samples from healthy donors and cancer patients (dated by TCRdb to 2018 to 2020). The protocol used for the library was the immunoSEQ multiplex PCR assay. TCRdb carries this immuneACCESS record with in-frame sequences only. Its versions omit some clonotypes, under half of them owing to an unresolved V gene in the studies checked, with the rest unexplained. The sample data list 40,000 to 60,000 clones, and about 90% of these were observed just once. The ten largest make up 11% to 15% of the sample. The germline V gene sets CDR1 to MNHEY and CDR2 to SVGAGI. The CDR3 starts with the cysteine, ends with the phenylalanine, and has 14 residues. The CDR3 DNA has 42 bases and is translated from base 1. V is clipped by 6 bases and J by 7 bases, and the sequence between their germline boundaries is 13 bases long. Remarks on this clone: It lacks a known antigen. It has no much larger one-base neighbor in the sample; base qualities were not kept.

The sample taken for sequencing was PBMCs. This clonotype originated in a man aged 55-75 years with head and neck cancer. In this chain, TRBV6-5 is recombined with TRBJ1-6; no D segment can be confidently identified. The DNA sequence follows: TGTGCCAGCAGGTCCACGGAGCTAAATTCACCCCTCCACTTT. This sequence encodes CASRSTELNSPLHF.